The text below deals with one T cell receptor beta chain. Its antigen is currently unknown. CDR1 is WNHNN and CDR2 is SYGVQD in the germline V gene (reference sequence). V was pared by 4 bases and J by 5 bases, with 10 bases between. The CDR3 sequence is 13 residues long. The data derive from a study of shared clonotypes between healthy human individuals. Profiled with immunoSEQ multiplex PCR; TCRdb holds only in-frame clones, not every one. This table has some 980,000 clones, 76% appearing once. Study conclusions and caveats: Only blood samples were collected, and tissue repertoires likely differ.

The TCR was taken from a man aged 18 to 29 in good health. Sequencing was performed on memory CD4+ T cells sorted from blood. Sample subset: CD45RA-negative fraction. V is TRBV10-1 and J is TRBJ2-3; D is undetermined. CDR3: CASSASVQDTQYF. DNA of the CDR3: TGCGCCAGCAGTGCGAGCGTTCAAGATACGCAGTATTTT.